Each of the 21 T cell receptor beta chains below was sequenced from the same sample in a study of blood T cell repertoires in COVID-19. Produced via immunoSEQ multiplex PCR; TCRdb's table is partial and in-frame only. This sample has fewer than 200,000 clones; about 85% occur once, and the top ten carry about 22%. The sequenced sample was peripheral blood. All receptors come from a man aged 55 to 69 with active or convalescent COVID-19.

The chain carries TRBV7-8 and TRBJ1-1; TRBD1 agrees at 10 bases. The CDR3 length is 14 residues. Germline values: CDR1 SGHVS, CDR2 FQNEAQ. V shed 4 bases, J shed 5 bases, and the junction held 4 bases outside the gene matches. The CDR3 DNA reads as TGTGCCAGCAGCTGGACAGGGGGAGGAACTGAAGCTTTCTTT. Its protein product is CASSWTGGGTEAFF.

The V gene is TRBV7-3, the J gene TRBJ2-2; TRBD2 is a possible D gene (5 bases). Trimming stripped 5 bases from V and 1 base from J, with 11 bases between. In germline, CDR1 is SGHTA, CDR2 FQGTGA. The CDR3 spans 15 residues. This CDR3 reads CASSPGSQNTGELFF. CDR3 nucleotides: TGTGCCAGCAGCCCGGGGTCACAGAACACCGGGGAGCTGTTTTTT.

The chain has TRBV5-5 and TRBJ2-7; 8 bases are a match to TRBD2. The V and J ends lost 5 bases and 3 bases, in that order; junction bases with no gene match: 7. CDR3 length: 14 residues. Germline loops: CDR1 SGHKS, CDR2 YYEKEE (reference sequence). The CDR3: CASSVAGRVYEQYF. CDR3 DNA: TGTGCCAGCAGTGTAGCGGGGAGAGTCTACGAGCAGTACTTC. The full variable domain, completed using reference TRBV5-5 and TRBJ2-7, is DAGVTQSPTHLIKTRGQQVTLRCSPISGHKSVSWYQQVLGQGPQFIFQYYEKEERGRGNFPDRFSARQFPNYSSELNVNALLLGDSALYLCASSVAGRVYEQYFGPGTRLTVT.

J is TRBJ1-2 and V is TRBV3-1 (or the pseudogene TRBV3-2); 8 nucleotides agree with TRBD1. CDR3 length equals 15 residues. V lost 5 bases, J lost 4 bases, and 9 bases stayed unmatched. From germline, CDR1 is LGHDT and CDR2 YNNKEL (reference sequence). DNA of the CDR3: TGTGCCAGCAGCTCAACAGGGGGATGGGGCTATGGCTACACCTTC. Translation: CASSSTGGWGYGYTF.

This clone was detected once. V usage is TRBV6-2 or TRBV6-3 and J usage is TRBJ2-7; 8 nucleotides align to TRBD1. The CDR3 sequence is 16 residues long. With 2 bases clipped from V and 2 bases from J, the junction kept 8 bases outside the gene matches. Germline-derived CDR1 and CDR2 are MNHEY and SVGEGT. Here the CDR3 reads CASSYQTGTGTYEQYF. Here the CDR3 DNA reads TGTGCCAGCAGTTACCAAACCGGGACAGGAACCTACGAGCAGTACTTC.

The V call is TRBV10-3, the J call TRBJ1-6; weak D call: TRBD1 (6 bases). Trimming shortened V by 6 bases and J by 7 bases, and 13 bases separated the two germline ends. This CDR3 comprises 14 residues. Germline CDR1 is ENHRY and CDR2 is SYGVKD. The CDR3 reads CAIRGADSNSPLHF. The CDR3 coding sequence is TGTGCCATCAGGGGGGCGGACAGCAATTCACCCCTCCACTTT.

This rearrangement joins TRBV7-9 to TRBJ2-7; TRBD1 might be the D (5 bases). Between the trimmed V and J ends, which lost 5 bases and 4 bases, there was a span of 9 bases. Per germline, CDR1 SEHNR and CDR2 FQNEAQ (reference sequence). This CDR3 is built from 12 residues. CDR3 DNA sequence: TGTGCCAGCAGCACCCAGGGATACGAGCAGTACTTC. It translates to CASSTQGYEQYF.

The chain has TRBV6-1 and TRBJ2-7, with 7 bases matching TRBD2. Germline V gene lookup returns CDR1 MNHNS and CDR2 SASEGT. This CDR3 is 16 amino acids long. V lost 4 bases and J lost 0; bases outside the gene matches: 9. In DNA form, the CDR3 reads TGTGCCAGCAGTGCGGGGGGAGCAGGGCCCTCCTACGAGCAGTACTTC. Its translation is CASSAGGAGPSYEQYF.

This chain joins TRBV19 and TRBJ1-1; 10 bases fit TRBD1. Germline V gene data show CDR1 as LNHDA and CDR2 as SQIVND (reference sequence). The CDR3 has 14 residues. Losses at the gene ends were 3 bases for V and 6 bases for J; bases not matched to a gene: 4. The DNA for the CDR3 is TGTGCCAGTAGTATTTACGGGACAGGGGCTGAAGCTTTCTTT. It encodes CASSIYGTGAEAFF.

The CDR3 DNA reads TGTGCCAGCAGCCCAGGGTGGGTGGGCTACAATGAGCAGTTCTTC. Amino acid sequence: CASSPGWVGYNEQFF. This chain connects TRBV7-3 to TRBJ2-1; TRBD1 is a possible D gene (5 bases). This CDR3 is built from 15 residues. Deletions cut 5 bases from V and 3 bases from J, with 14 bases between. Germline CDR1 reads SGHTA; CDR2 reads FQGTGA.

The chain recombines TRBV27 with TRBJ1-2, with 9 bases that match TRBD1. The V segment lost 6 bases and the J segment 6 bases; nucleotides outside the gene matches: 2. The germline V gene has CDR1 MNHEY and CDR2 SMNVEV (reference sequence). There are 12 residues in the CDR3. The CDR3 is CASRQGANGYTF. The CDR3 DNA reads as TGTGCCAGCAGACAGGGGGCGAATGGCTACACCTTC.

This clone was seen more than once but under ten times. The chain has TRBV19 and TRBJ2-5; D might be TRBD1 (6 bases). This CDR3 region has 15 residues. Trimming removed 6 bases from V and 5 bases from J, with 19 bases in between. The V gene's germline CDR1 is LNHDA and CDR2 SQIVND (reference sequence). The CDR3 loop is CASSTGFRGHETQYF. In DNA form, the CDR3 reads TGTGCCAGTAGCACCGGCTTCCGGGGACACGAGACCCAGTACTTC.

The V call is TRBV11-2, the J call TRBJ1-4; TRBD1 agrees at 7 bases. The CDR3 has 14 amino acids. The junction had 4 bases not matched to a gene; V was cut back by 5 bases and J by 4 bases. Germline CDR1 and CDR2: SGHAT and FQNNGV. DNA for the CDR3: TGTGCCAGCAGCCGGGACAGTATTAATGAAAAACTGTTTTTT. Amino acids: CASSRDSINEKLFF.

CDR3 amino acids: CASSEMGPQNNSPLHF. CDR3 in DNA: TGTGCCAGCAGTGAAATGGGCCCGCAAAATAATTCACCCCTCCACTTT. The chain employs TRBV6-1 and TRBJ1-6; D gene unclear. The V gene lost 2 bases and the J gene lost 5 bases, with 13 bases spanning the gap. Germline CDR1 is MNHNS and CDR2 is SASEGT. The CDR3 is 16 amino acids.

The V and J genes are TRBV4-1 and TRBJ2-7; TRBD1 matches 7 bases. The germline CDR1 and CDR2 sequences are MGHRA and YSYEKL. With 4 bases clipped from V and 2 bases from J, the junction kept 8 bases outside the gene matches. The CDR3 consists of 15 residues. CDR3 sequence: CASSLGRQGTYEQYF. The CDR3 nucleotides are TGCGCCAGCAGCCTAGGAAGACAGGGCACCTACGAGCAGTACTTC.

The gene calls are TRBV5-4 and TRBJ2-5, with 13 bases aligning to TRBD2. This CDR3 comprises 18 residues. V shed 0 bases, J shed 6 bases, and the junction held 11 bases outside the gene matches. Germline loops: CDR1 SGHNT, CDR2 YYREEE (reference sequence). The CDR3 here is CASSLAGSATSGGKTQYF. In nucleotides, the CDR3 is TGTGCCAGCAGCTTGGCAGGGAGTGCGACTAGCGGGGGGAAGACCCAGTACTTC.

This clone was observed a few times. The rearrangement joins TRBV28 to TRBJ1-3, with D hard to call. Germline CDR1 and CDR2: MDHEN and SYDVKM. The V and J ends lost 1 base and 4 bases respectively, with 5 bases between them. This CDR3 has 13 amino acids. This chain's CDR3 is CASSLFAGNTIYF. The CDR3 DNA follows: TGTGCCAGCAGTTTATTCGCGGGAAACACCATATATTTT.

The chain links TRBV11-2 to TRBJ2-3, with 7 bases identical to TRBD2. This CDR3 is built from 16 residues. J was trimmed by 1 base and V by 5 bases; bases with no gene match: 9. Germline CDR1 SGHAT, CDR2 FQNNGV. CDR3 in amino acids: CASSAEGLRGTDTQYF. For the CDR3, the DNA is TGTGCCAGCAGCGCAGAGGGACTAAGAGGCACAGATACGCAGTATTTT.

The rearrangement uses TRBV3-1 (or the pseudogene TRBV3-2) and TRBJ2-7; no clear D gene. The V gene lost 0 bases and the J gene lost 3 bases, with 12 bases spanning the gap. CDR1 LGHDT and CDR2 YNNKEL come from the germline V gene (reference sequence). There are 15 residues in the CDR3. CDR3 nucleotides: TGTGCCAGCAGCCAAGATTACCGAGCTTACTACGAGCAGTACTTC. This translates into CASSQDYRAYYEQYF.

This chain links TRBV7-9 with TRBJ1-1, with 7 bases identical to TRBD1. The CDR3 spans 14 residues. CDR1 and CDR2 (germline): SEHNR, FQNEAQ (reference sequence). The J segment lost 4 bases and the V segment lost 0 bases, leaving 2 bases of the junction unmatched. DNA of the CDR3: TGTGCCAGCAGCTTAGCGGCAGGGGGCACTGAAGCTTTCTTT. Protein sequence: CASSLAAGGTEAFF.

The chain couples TRBV19 to TRBJ2-3; TRBD2 matches 10 bases. CDR3 length: 16 residues. Germline V gene data show CDR1 as LNHDA and CDR2 as SQIVND (reference sequence). V shed 7 bases, J shed 3 bases, and the junction held 10 bases outside the gene matches. CDR3: CASKGGGLAVTDTQYF. CDR3 nucleotides: TGTGCCAGTAAAGGGGGAGGACTAGCGGTGACAGATACGCAGTATTTT. Variable domain in full (rest from reference TRBV19 and TRBJ2-3): DGGITQSPKYLFRKEGQNVTLSCEQNLNHDAMYWYRQDPGQGLRLIYYSQIVNDFQKGDIAEGYSVSREKKESFPLTVTSAQKNPTAFYLCASKGGGLAVTDTQYFGPGTRLTVL.